The present entry profiles one T cell receptor (beta chain) with its context. Antigen specificity is unknown. Healthy individuals who donated bone marrow served as the donors. V was shortened by 5 bases and J by 2 bases, with 15 bases between the two germline ends. The CDR3 runs 15 residues. CDR1 and CDR2 (germline): MNHEY, SVGAGI. PCR used 60 Vbeta primers and 13 Jbeta primers. This table comes from immunoSEQ multiplex PCR, and its TCRdb copy is limited to in-frame clones, with some not included. The sample includes about 100,000 clones, roughly four fifths of them seen just once. The data belong to a study of cytomegalovirus exposure and HLA in healthy donors. Background on the study: An early data release held some 85 million unique TCRs from HLA-typed donors.

Broader study findings: Several of the most significant clusters appeared linked to common viral pathogens, based on a later analysis.

Material for sequencing was PBMCs. This sequence originates from a male donor in good health and CMV-seropositive. The V call is TRBV6-5, the J call TRBJ1-2, with a tentative D call TRBD1 (5 bases). CDR3 in DNA: TGTGCCAGCAGTACGTCCGGGGGTGAAAACTATGGCTACACCTTC. Its translation is CASSTSGGENYGYTF.